The rows below give T cell receptor beta chains drawn from one sample of a study of OX40 agonist ivuxolimab in advanced cancers. Assay used: immunoSEQ multiplex PCR; TCRdb lists only in-frame clones, some missing. The sample comprises roughly 48,000 clones, about 79% of which are singletons, and about 2.4% rests with the top ten. Here the sequenced sample was CD4+ or CD8+ T cells sorted from blood, taken in a trial of the OX40 agonist ivuxolimab. These TCRs come from an adult with an advanced solid tumor such as melanoma, head and neck, liver or kidney cancer. Both conserved end residues are part of each CDR3. The D gene is left open where the match is weak. A row's size may be missing; if present it is once, few, many or a size class.

J	size	V	D	DNA	CDR3
TRBJ2-2	-	TRBV2	-	TGTGCCAGCAGGGGCGGCCTGAACACCGGGGAGCTGTTTTTT	CASRGGLNTGELFF
TRBJ2-1	-	TRBV4-1	-	TGCGCCAGCAGCCAAGAAGAGCAGGGGTGGAATGAGCAGTTCTTC	CASSQEEQGWNEQFF
TRBJ2-1	-	TRBV25-1	-	TGTGCCACTCACGAGAGCGGGTTCGATGAGCAGTTCTTC	CATHESGFDEQFF
TRBJ1-1	once	TRBV11-3	TRBD1	TGTGCCAGCAGCACTCGACAGGGGGTAGCTGAAGCTTTCTTT	CASSTRQGVAEAFF
TRBJ2-1	-	TRBV7-2	TRBD2	TGTGCCAGCAGCTTAGGACTAGCGGGGGGTTGGGAGCAGTTCTTC	CASSLGLAGGWEQFF
TRBJ1-6	-	TRBV19	-	TGTGCCAGTAGCCGACGAGGGAATTCACCCCTCCACTTT	CASSRRGNSPLHF
TRBJ1-1	-	TRBV18	TRBD1	TGTGCCAGCTCAGACAGGGTACAGAACACTGAAGCTTTCTTT	CASSDRVQNTEAFF
TRBJ2-2	-	TRBV9	-	TGTGCCAGCAGCGCGCTCGCAGGGGACACCGGGGAGCTGTTTTTT	CASSALAGDTGELFF
TRBJ1-1	once	TRBV7-2	-	TGTGCCAGCAGCTTAGGGCCGGGAGGGTACACTGAAGCTTTCTTT	CASSLGPGGYTEAFF
TRBJ2-1	-	TRBV5-1	-	TGCGCCAGCAGCTCCCCCCCCAGGTACAATGAGCAGTTCTTC	CASSSPPRYNEQFF
TRBJ2-3	-	TRBV27	TRBD2	TGTGCCAGCAGCATTACGTCGCGGGAGGCTCATACGCAGTATTTT	CASSITSREAHTQYF
TRBJ2-5	-	TRBV4-2	-	TGTGCCAGCAGCCAAGTAATGCGGGAAGGGGAGACCCAGTACTTC	CASSQVMREGETQYF
TRBJ2-7	-	TRBV5-1	TRBD2	TGCGCCAGCAGCTTGGAGGCTAGCGGGAGCTACGAGCAGTACTTC	CASSLEASGSYEQYF
TRBJ2-1	-	TRBV6-6	-	TGTGCCAGCAGTTACGAGGGAAACAATGAGCAGTTCTTC	CASSYEGNNEQFF
TRBJ1-1	-	TRBV14	-	TGTGCCAGCAGCCAAGTCCAGAGAGATAGGCCGGAAGCTTTCTTT	CASSQVQRDRPEAFF
TRBJ1-1	-	TRBV11-2	-	TGTGCCAGCAGCTATCCGTGGGTCCAGGGCACTGAAGCTTTCTTT	CASSYPWVQGTEAFF
TRBJ2-2	-	TRBV6-5	-	TGTGCCAGCAGTCTCTATGACGCCGGGGAGCTGTTTTTT	CASSLYDAGELFF
TRBJ1-5	-	TRBV4-1	-	TGCGCCAGCAGCCAAGATGGGACCGACACCCAGCCCCAGCATTTT	CASSQDGTDTQPQHF
TRBJ2-2	-	TRBV5-1	-	TGCGCCAGCAGACCAACAGGGACCGGGGAGCTGTTTTTT	CASRPTGTGELFF
TRBJ2-7	-	TRBV18	-	TGTGCCAGCTCACCCGGGACTTACGAGCAGTACTTC	CASSPGTYEQYF
TRBJ1-1	-	TRBV19	TRBD1	TGTGCCAGTAGTCCGAAGGACAGGGGGAACACTGAAGCTTTCTTT	CASSPKDRGNTEAFF
TRBJ2-2	-	TRBV7-8	TRBD2	TGTGCCACCCCTAGTACGGGCGGGAGAGTAACCGGGGAGCTGTTTTTT	CATPSTGGRVTGELFF
TRBJ2-3	-	TRBV7-9	-	TGTGCCAGCAGCACGACTGAGTCGAGGGATACGCAGTATTTT	CASSTTESRDTQYF
TRBJ1-4	-	TRBV7-9	-	TGTGCCAGCAGCGCCACTGGGGGATTAGCGAATGAAAAACTGTTTTTT	CASSATGGLANEKLFF
TRBJ1-1	-	TRBV18	-	TGTGCCAGCTCACCACCCCAATGGAACACTGAAGCTTTCTTT	CASSPPQWNTEAFF
TRBJ2-7	-	TRBV6-5	-	TGTGCCAGCAGTTACGCCCCACAGGGCTACGAGCAGTACTTC	CASSYAPQGYEQYF
TRBJ2-4	-	TRBV7-2	-	TGTGCCAGCAGCTTAGGTTCTGAAGCCAAAAACATTCAGTACTTC	CASSLGSEAKNIQYF
TRBJ2-7	-	TRBV7-9	-	TGTGCCAGCAGCGTTAGCTCCTACGAGCAGTACTTC	CASSVSSYEQYF
TRBJ2-2	-	TRBV9	-	TGTGCCAGCAGCGTGACGGTGACCGGGGAGCTGTTTTTT	CASSVTVTGELFF
TRBJ1-5	-	TRBV4-2	-	TGTGCCAGCAGCTTGATGGGGGTAGGACAGCCCCAGCATTTT	CASSLMGVGQPQHF
TRBJ2-2	-	TRBV7-7	-	TGTGCCAGCAGCTCCCAAACACACACAGGAAACACCGGGGAGCTGTTTTTT	CASSSQTHTGNTGELFF
TRBJ1-2	-	TRBV5-1	-	TGCGCCAGCAGCGACGGAGGAGTGGGCTATGGCTACACCTTC	CASSDGGVGYGYTF
TRBJ2-1	-	TRBV4-2	-	TGTGCCAGCAGCCATGACCAGGCTTACAATGAGCAGTTCTTC	CASSHDQAYNEQFF
TRBJ2-7	-	TRBV5-6	TRBD2	TGTGCCAGCAGCTTGCGGACTAGCGGGAGCCACGAGCAGTACTTC	CASSLRTSGSHEQYF
TRBJ1-2	few	TRBV19	-	TGTGCCAGTAGTATGGGGAGTTTCGGCTATGGCTACACCTTC	CASSMGSFGYGYTF
TRBJ2-1	-	TRBV7-2	TRBD2	TGTGCCAGCAGCTTAGGTGTGACTAGCGCCTACAATGAGCAGTTCTTC	CASSLGVTSAYNEQFF
TRBJ1-2	-	TRBV18	-	TGTGCCAGCTCACCTTCGCCGGGTGAGGATGGCTACACCTTC	CASSPSPGEDGYTF
TRBJ1-1	-	TRBV11-3	-	TGTGCCAGCAGCTACGGGGACACTGAAGCTTTCTTT	CASSYGDTEAFF
TRBJ1-2	-	TRBV7-7	TRBD1	TGTGCCAGCAGCTTGGTTGGGACAGATGGCTACACCTTC	CASSLVGTDGYTF
TRBJ2-1	-	TRBV11-2	TRBD2	TGTGCCAGCAGCTTTTTAGCGGGATCAAGCTCCTACAATGAGCAGTTCTTC	CASSFLAGSSSYNEQFF
TRBJ2-2	-	TRBV29-1	-	TGCAGCGCCAAAAGGGACCTCACCGGGGAGCTGTTTTTT	CSAKRDLTGELFF
TRBJ2-5	-	TRBV7-9	TRBD1	TGTGCCAGCAGCCTCAGGGACAGGGCAAAAGAGACCCAGTACTTC	CASSLRDRAKETQYF
TRBJ1-6	-	TRBV6-5	TRBD1	TGTGCCAGCAGTTACGACGACAGGGGCGCCAATTCACCCCTCCACTTT	CASSYDDRGANSPLHF
TRBJ2-2	-	TRBV9	-	TGTGCCAGCAGCTCGGACACTTACACCGGGGAGCTGTTTTTT	CASSSDTYTGELFF
TRBJ1-5	-	TRBV21-1	-	TGTGCCAGCAGCAAAGGGCAGGGTAATCAGCCCCAGCATTTT	CASSKGQGNQPQHF
TRBJ1-6	-	TRBV11-2	-	TGTGCCAGCAGCCCCGATCTAGGAGGGGGAATTTCACCCCTCCACTTT	CASSPDLGGGISPLHF
TRBJ2-7	-	TRBV7-3	-	TGTGCCAGCAGCTTGGGCTCCTACGAGCAGTACTTC	CASSLGSYEQYF
TRBJ2-1	-	TRBV5-6	TRBD2	TGTGCCAGCAGCTCCATTCTAGCGGGGGGGCGGTATGAGCAGTTCTTC	CASSSILAGGRYEQFF
TRBJ1-1	-	TRBV10-3	-	TGTGCCATCAGTTCCGGGGGTAAGGGTCGGGCGAACACTGAAGCTTTCTTT	CAISSGGKGRANTEAFF
TRBJ2-7	-	TRBV5-1	TRBD1	TGCGCCAGCAGCCTTTCCGGACAGGGCTACGAGCAGTACTTC	CASSLSGQGYEQYF